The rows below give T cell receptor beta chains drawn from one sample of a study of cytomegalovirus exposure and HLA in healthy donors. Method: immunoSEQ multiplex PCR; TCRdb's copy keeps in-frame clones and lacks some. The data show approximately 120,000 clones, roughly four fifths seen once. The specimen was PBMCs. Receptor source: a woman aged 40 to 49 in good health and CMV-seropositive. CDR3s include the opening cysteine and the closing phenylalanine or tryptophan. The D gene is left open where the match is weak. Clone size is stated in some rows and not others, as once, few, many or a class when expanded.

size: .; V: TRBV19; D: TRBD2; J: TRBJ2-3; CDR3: CASSIARASGITDTQYF; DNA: TGTGCCAGTAGTATAGCCCGGGCTAGCGGGATCACAGATACGCAGTATTTT
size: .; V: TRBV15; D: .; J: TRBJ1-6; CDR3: CATSRDRGNSPLHF; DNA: TGTGCCACCAGCAGAGACAGGGGAAATTCACCCCTCCACTTT
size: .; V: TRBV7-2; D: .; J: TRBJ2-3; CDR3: CASSLVRDTDTQYF; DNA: TGTGCCAGCAGCTTAGTCAGGGACACAGATACGCAGTATTTT
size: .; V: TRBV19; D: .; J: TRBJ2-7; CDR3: CASSLDSSYEQYF; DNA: TGTGCCAGTAGTTTAGACAGTTCCTACGAGCAGTACTTC
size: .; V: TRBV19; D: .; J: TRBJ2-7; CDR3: CASSIYGRTYEQYF; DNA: TGTGCCAGTAGTATATACGGGAGAACCTACGAGCAGTACTTC
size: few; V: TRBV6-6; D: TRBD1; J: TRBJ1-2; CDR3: CASNGQGGGYTF; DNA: TGTGCCAGCAATGGACAGGGGGGTGGCTACACCTTC
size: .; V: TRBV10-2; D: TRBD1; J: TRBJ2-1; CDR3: CASKIPGQGLSNEQFF; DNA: TGCGCCAGCAAAATTCCGGGACAGGGCCTTTCAAATGAGCAGTTCTTC
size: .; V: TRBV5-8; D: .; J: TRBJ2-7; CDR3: CASSRGYYEQYF; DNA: TGTGCCAGCAGCAGGGGCTATTACGAGCAGTACTTC
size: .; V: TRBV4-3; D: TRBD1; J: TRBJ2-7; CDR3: CASSRGTGDTYEQYF; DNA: TGCGCCAGCAGTCGCGGGACAGGGGATACCTACGAGCAGTACTTC
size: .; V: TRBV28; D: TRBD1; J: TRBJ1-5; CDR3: CASSFYRQGGGQPQHF; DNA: TGTGCCAGCAGTTTCTATCGACAGGGCGGAGGTCAGCCCCAGCATTTT
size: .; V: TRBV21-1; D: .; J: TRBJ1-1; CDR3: CASSDPQGTLNTEAFF; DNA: TGTGCCAGCAGCGACCCACAGGGGACGTTGAACACTGAAGCTTTCTTT
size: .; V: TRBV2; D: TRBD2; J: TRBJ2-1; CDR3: CASWTSGGVGQFF; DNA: TGTGCCAGCTGGACTAGCGGGGGGGTGGGGCAGTTCTTC
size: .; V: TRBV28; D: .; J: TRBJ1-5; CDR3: CASSRGPQHF; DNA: TGTGCCAGCAGCAGGGGGCCCCAGCATTTT
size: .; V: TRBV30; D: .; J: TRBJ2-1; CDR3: CACGGSASSYNEQFF; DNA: TGTGCCTGTGGAGGGAGCGCCAGCTCCTACAATGAGCAGTTCTTC
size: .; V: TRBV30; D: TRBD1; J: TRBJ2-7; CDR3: CAWSTGTGTYEQYF; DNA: TGTGCCTGGAGTACCGGGACAGGGACCTACGAGCAGTACTTC
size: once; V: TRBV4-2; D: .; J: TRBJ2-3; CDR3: CASSQEGGRAWTDTQYF; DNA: TGTGCCAGCAGCCAAGAAGGGGGGAGGGCCTGGACAGATACGCAGTATTTT
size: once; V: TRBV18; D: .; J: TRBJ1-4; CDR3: CASSPDTGEGEKLFF; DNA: TGTGCCAGCTCACCCGATACGGGGGAGGGAGAAAAACTGTTTTTT
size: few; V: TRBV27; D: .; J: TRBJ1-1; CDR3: CASSPSRPNGFEAFF; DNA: TGTGCCAGCAGTCCTTCGCGGCCTAATGGGTTTGAAGCTTTCTTT
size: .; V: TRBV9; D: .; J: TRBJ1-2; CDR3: CASSADSLYGYTF; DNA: TGTGCCAGCAGCGCTGACAGCCTCTATGGCTACACCTTC
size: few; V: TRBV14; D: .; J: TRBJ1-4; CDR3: CASRPRPGKLFF; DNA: TGTGCCAGCAGACCTCGACCAGGGAAACTGTTTTTT